The present T cell receptor (beta chain) was sequenced within a study of identical twins. In TCRdb, the 5' RACE reads were re-called with MiXCR into one record per CDR3 protein. The repertoire has approximately 550,000 distinct CDR3 sequences, about a fifth of them found once; the top ten carry about 0.5%. From germline, CDR1 is SEHNR and CDR2 FQNEAQ (reference sequence). V lost 0 bases to trimming and J lost 5 bases, with 8 bases between them. This CDR3 has 13 amino acids. This clonotype was seen only a few times. Its antigen is undetermined. Points from the study as a whole: Twins' surplus sharing was weaker for beta out-of-frame sequences. Within cord blood, abundant beta clonotypes carried fewer insertions, but memory repertoires showed no such trend.

The sample also formed part of further work on yellow fever vaccine responses in identical twins.

Sequenced input: CD4+ T cells sorted from blood. The rearrangement uses TRBV7-9 and TRBJ2-7; no reliable D call. The receptor was derived from a woman aged 18-29 years in good health. CDR3 sequence (DNA): TGTGCCAGCAGCTTAGCTCCAGCTAACGAGCAGTACTTC. It specifies CASSLAPANEQYF.